The subject of this entry is one TCR beta chain. These data come from a study of blood T cell repertoires in COVID-19. Study background: The origin of the acute and convalescent COVID-19 samples was the United States, Italy and Spain. Sources were T cells, B-cell-depleted T cells, or PBMCs; the material itself was cDNA or gDNA.

Study processing details: Reference gene primer amplification in the assay estimated nucleated cell counts. Profiling relied on immunoSEQ multiplex PCR, and the TCRdb table lists in-frame clones only, not all of them. That table is the source of V, J and clone size, and D and trimming were worked out from the DNA. The sample holds 95,000 to 150,000 clones, 60% to 85% seen once. Per germline, CDR1 SGDLS and CDR2 YYNGEE. This CDR3 has 14 amino acids. V lost 0 bases to trimming and J lost 8 bases, with 11 bases between them. The gene calls are TRBV9 and TRBJ1-4, with D tentatively TRBD1 (5 bases). The TCR originated in a man between 65 and 85 years old with acute or convalescent COVID-19. Sample: peripheral blood. CDR3 protein: CASSVGTISEKLFF. CDR3 nucleotide sequence: TGTGCCAGCAGCGTAGGGACAATCTCGGAAAAACTGTTTTTT.